Below are 11 T cell receptor beta chains sequenced from a single sample in a study of blood T cells in healthy people across ages. Then a second PCR, running about 6 to 12 cycles, was carried out with a sample-barcoded 5' primer and a J-beta primer mix. MiXCR, run by TCRdb on the 5' RACE reads, gives a single entry per CDR3 protein. Of around 1,700,000 distinct CDR3 sequences detected, 28% appear once; the ten largest clones hold about 7.7%. The material sequenced was blood. The receptors were sampled from a woman aged 30 to 39 in good health.

This rearrangement joins TRBV6-1 to TRBJ1-1; 10 bases are a match to TRBD1. The CDR3 runs to 15 residues. The germline V gene encodes CDR1 MNHNS and CDR2 SASEGT. V trimming: 5 bases; J trimming: 3 bases; junction bases outside the gene matches: 6. CDR3 in amino acids: CASSFYGQGDTEAFF. The CDR3 nucleotides read TGTGCCAGCAGTTTCTATGGACAGGGGGACACTGAAGCTTTCTTT.

This clonotype was detected ten times or more. V and J are TRBV7-2 and TRBJ2-5, with D possibly being TRBD1 (5 bases). This CDR3 is built from 12 residues. Germline CDR1 and CDR2: SGHTA and FQGNSA. V was pared by 1 base and J by 7 bases, with 7 bases between. The CDR3 DNA reads as TGTGCCAGCAGCTTAGACAGGCGGACCCAGTACTTC. Encoded protein: CASSLDRRTQYF.

This clonotype has just a few counts. The gene calls are TRBV15 and TRBJ2-7; D is unclear. The CDR3 covers 16 residues. V was trimmed by 3 bases and J by 4 bases, leaving 19 bases between them. Germline CDR1 LNHNV, CDR2 YYDKDF (reference sequence). The CDR3 region is CATSSAMTPPSYEQYF. The CDR3 coding sequence is TGTGCCACCAGCAGTGCGATGACTCCGCCATCATACGAGCAGTACTTC. The complete variable domain, with remaining parts taken from reference TRBV15 and TRBJ2-7, reads DAMVIQNPRYQVTQFGKPVTLSCSQTLNHNVMYWYQQKSSQAPKLLFHYYDKDFNNEADTPDNFQSRRPNTSFCFLDIRSPGLGDTAMYLCATSSAMTPPSYEQYFGPGTRLTVT.

V gene TRBV24-1 combines with J gene TRBJ2-3; D is perhaps TRBD2 (5 bases). CDR1 KGHDR and CDR2 SFDVKD come from the germline V gene. V lost 5 bases to trimming and J lost 4 bases, with 24 bases between them. The CDR3 is made up of 18 amino acids. The CDR3 DNA reads TGTGCCACCAGTGGTAGCGAGTCTGGAGTCTTCATCGCAGATACGCAGTATTTT. This gives the protein CATSGSESGVFIADTQYF.

This clonotype was counted only a few times. The chain employs TRBV7-2 and TRBJ2-7, with D perhaps TRBD1 (6 bases). Trimming shortened V by 5 bases and J by 5 bases, and 16 bases separated the two germline ends. The CDR3 has 14 residues. Germline lookup yields CDR1 SGHTA and CDR2 FQGNSA. The CDR3, as DNA: TGTGCCAGCAGCCGAGGCAGGGGCCTCCACGAGCAGTACTTC. It is translated as CASSRGRGLHEQYF. Full variable domain (remainder filled in from reference TRBV7-2 and TRBJ2-7): GAGVSQSPSNKVTEKGKDVELRCDPISGHTALYWYRQSLGQGLEFLIYFQGNSAPDKSGLPSDRFSAERTGGSVSTLTIQRTQQEDSAVYLCASSRGRGLHEQYFGPGTRLTVT.

The table lists this clonotype with a count of one. The chain combines TRBV11-2 with TRBJ2-2; no reliable D call. This CDR3 has 14 amino acids. Germline V lookup: CDR1 SGHAT, CDR2 FQNNGV. With 0 bases removed from V and 6 bases from J, the gap between germline ends came to 8 bases. The CDR3 coding sequence is TGTGCCAGCAGCTTAGACACTTTCCCCGGGGAGCTGTTTTTT. It specifies CASSLDTFPGELFF.

This clonotype was counted a few times. This chain links TRBV9 with TRBJ1-2, with a tentative D call TRBD1 (6 bases). The CDR3 contains 13 residues. Germline V CDR1 and CDR2: SGDLS, YYNGEE. V was cut by 4 bases and J by 7 bases, with 14 bases left in between. CDR3 sequence: CASSSWTESGYTF. The CDR3 DNA sequence: TGTGCCAGCAGCTCATGGACAGAGTCTGGCTACACCTTC.

This clonotype was recorded at least ten times. The chain employs TRBV5-1 and TRBJ1-6; 8 bases are a match to TRBD1. The V segment lost 0 bases and the J segment 5 bases; nucleotides outside the gene matches: 1. The CDR3 covers 15 residues. Germline V gene data show CDR1 as SGHRS and CDR2 as YFSETQ. DNA of the CDR3: TGCGCCAGCAGCTTGGGACAGGGGAATAATTCACCCCTCCACTTT. Amino acid sequence: CASSLGQGNNSPLHF.

The chain couples TRBV6-2 or TRBV6-3 to TRBJ2-1; tentatively, D is TRBD2 (6 bases). The CDR3 consists of 14 residues. Germline V CDR1 and CDR2: MNHEY, SVGEGT. The V and J ends lost 4 bases and 9 bases respectively, with 16 bases between them. The CDR3 here is CASSSGSGEFEQFF. The CDR3 DNA reads TGTGCCAGCAGTTCGGGGTCGGGAGAGTTTGAGCAGTTCTTC.

The V gene is TRBV11-2, the J gene TRBJ2-7; 7 bases agree with TRBD2. The germline CDR1 and CDR2 sequences are SGHAT and FQNNGV. CDR3 length: 15 amino acids. V shed 4 bases, J shed 2 bases, and the junction held 8 bases outside the gene matches. The CDR3 region has the DNA TGTGCCAGCAGCTCTCGCCCTAGCGGACCCTACGAGCAGTACTTC. This encodes CASSSRPSGPYEQYF.

The J gene is TRBJ2-7, the V gene TRBV6-5; 9 bases fit TRBD2. J lost 5 bases, V lost 0 bases, and 5 bases had no gene match. Germline V lookup: CDR1 MNHEY, CDR2 SVGAGI. CDR3 length: 15 residues. For the CDR3, the DNA is TGTGCCAGCAGTTACTCGGGGACTAGCCGAGACGAGCAGTACTTC. It is translated as CASSYSGTSRDEQYF.